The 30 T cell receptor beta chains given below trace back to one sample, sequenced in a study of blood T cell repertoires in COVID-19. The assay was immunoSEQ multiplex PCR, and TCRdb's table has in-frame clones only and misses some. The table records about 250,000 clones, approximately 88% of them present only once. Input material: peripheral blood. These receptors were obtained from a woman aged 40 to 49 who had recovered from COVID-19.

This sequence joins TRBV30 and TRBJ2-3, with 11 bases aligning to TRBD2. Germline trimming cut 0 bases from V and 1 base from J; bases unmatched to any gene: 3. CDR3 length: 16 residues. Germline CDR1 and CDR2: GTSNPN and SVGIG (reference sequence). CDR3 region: CAWSVLAGVGTDTQYF. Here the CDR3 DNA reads TGTGCCTGGAGTGTACTAGCGGGAGTTGGCACAGATACGCAGTATTTT.

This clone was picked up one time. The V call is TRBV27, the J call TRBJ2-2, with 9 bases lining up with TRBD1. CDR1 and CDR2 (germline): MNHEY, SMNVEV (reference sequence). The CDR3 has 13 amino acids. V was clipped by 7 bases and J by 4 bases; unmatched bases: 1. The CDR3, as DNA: TGTGCCAGCAAGGGACAGGGCACCGGGGAGCTGTTTTTT. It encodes CASKGQGTGELFF.

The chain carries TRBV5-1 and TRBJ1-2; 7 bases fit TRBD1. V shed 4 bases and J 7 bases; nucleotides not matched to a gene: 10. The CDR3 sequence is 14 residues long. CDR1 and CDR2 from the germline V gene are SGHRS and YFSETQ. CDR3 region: CASSKQGTLGGYTF. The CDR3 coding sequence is TGCGCCAGCAGCAAACAGGGGACACTAGGTGGCTACACCTTC.

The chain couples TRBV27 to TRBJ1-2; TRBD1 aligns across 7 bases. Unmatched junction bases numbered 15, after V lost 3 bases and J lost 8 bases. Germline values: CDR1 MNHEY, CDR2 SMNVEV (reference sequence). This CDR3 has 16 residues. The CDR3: CASSFHSGGTEKGYTF. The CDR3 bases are TGTGCCAGCAGTTTCCACTCCGGCGGGACAGAAAAGGGCTACACCTTC.

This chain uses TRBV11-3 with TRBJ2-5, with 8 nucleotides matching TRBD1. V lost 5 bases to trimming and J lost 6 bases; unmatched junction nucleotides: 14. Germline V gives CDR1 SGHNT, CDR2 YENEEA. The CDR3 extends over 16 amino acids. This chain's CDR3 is CASSRPGSGGAQTQYF. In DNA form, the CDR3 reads TGTGCCAGCAGCCGGCCGGGTTCAGGGGGCGCACAGACCCAGTACTTC.

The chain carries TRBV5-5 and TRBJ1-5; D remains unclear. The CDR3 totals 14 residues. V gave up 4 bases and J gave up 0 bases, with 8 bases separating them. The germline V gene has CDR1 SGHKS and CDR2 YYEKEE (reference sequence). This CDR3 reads CASSRDNSNQPQHF. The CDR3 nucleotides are TGTGCCAGCAGCCGGGATAATAGCAATCAGCCCCAGCATTTT.

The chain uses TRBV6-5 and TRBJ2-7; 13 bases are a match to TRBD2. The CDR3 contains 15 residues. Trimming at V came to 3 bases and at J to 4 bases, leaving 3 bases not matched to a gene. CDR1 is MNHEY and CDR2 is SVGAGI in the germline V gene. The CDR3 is CASSYGLAGVYEQYF. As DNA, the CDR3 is TGTGCCAGCAGTTATGGACTAGCGGGGGTATACGAGCAGTACTTC.

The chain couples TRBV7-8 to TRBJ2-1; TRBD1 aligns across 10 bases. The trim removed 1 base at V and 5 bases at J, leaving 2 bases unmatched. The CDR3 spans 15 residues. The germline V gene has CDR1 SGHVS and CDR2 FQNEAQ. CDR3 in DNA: TGTGCCAGCAGCTTAGGGACAGGGGGGAACAATGAGCAGTTCTTC. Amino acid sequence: CASSLGTGGNNEQFF.

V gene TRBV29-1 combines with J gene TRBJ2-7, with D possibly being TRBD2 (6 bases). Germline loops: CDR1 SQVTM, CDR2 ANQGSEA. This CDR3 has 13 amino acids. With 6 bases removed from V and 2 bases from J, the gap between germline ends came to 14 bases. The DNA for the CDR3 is TGCAGCGTCCGTTGGGGAGGTACCTACGAGCAGTACTTC. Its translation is CSVRWGGTYEQYF.

This chain's CDR3 is CASSQGLAGVGSYEQYF. In DNA form, the CDR3 reads TGTGCCAGCAGCCAGGGACTAGCGGGAGTCGGATCCTACGAGCAGTACTTC. The chain links TRBV7-3 to TRBJ2-7, with 14 bases matching TRBD2. The CDR3 is 17 amino acids. J gave up 1 base and V 5 bases, and 7 bases lay outside the gene matches. Germline loops: CDR1 SGHTA, CDR2 FQGTGA.

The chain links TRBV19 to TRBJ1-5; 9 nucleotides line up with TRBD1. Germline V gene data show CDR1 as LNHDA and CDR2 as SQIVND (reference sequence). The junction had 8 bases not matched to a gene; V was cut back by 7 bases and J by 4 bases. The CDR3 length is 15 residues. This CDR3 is CASTPGTGLNQPQHF. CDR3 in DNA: TGTGCCAGTACCCCCGGGACAGGGCTTAATCAGCCCCAGCATTTT.

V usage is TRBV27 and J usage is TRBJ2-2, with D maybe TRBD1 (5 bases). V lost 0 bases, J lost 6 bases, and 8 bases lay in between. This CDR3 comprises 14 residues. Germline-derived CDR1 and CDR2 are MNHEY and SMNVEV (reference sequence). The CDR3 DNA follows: TGTGCCAGCAGTTTATCAGCGACAGCCGGGGAGCTGTTTTTT. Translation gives CASSLSATAGELFF.

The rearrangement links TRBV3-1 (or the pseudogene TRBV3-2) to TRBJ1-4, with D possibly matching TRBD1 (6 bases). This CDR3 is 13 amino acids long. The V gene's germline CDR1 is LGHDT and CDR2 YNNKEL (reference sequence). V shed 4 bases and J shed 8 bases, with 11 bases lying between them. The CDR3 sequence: CASSPPGVEKLFF. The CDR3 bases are TGTGCCAGCAGCCCGCCAGGGGTCGAAAAACTGTTTTTT.

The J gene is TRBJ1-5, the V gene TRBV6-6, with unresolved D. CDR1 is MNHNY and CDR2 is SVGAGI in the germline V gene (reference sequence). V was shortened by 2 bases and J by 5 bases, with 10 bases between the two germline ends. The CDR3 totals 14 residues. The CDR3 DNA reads TGTGCCAGCAGTTACGGTGAGGAGGATCAGCCCCAGCATTTT. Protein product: CASSYGEEDQPQHF.

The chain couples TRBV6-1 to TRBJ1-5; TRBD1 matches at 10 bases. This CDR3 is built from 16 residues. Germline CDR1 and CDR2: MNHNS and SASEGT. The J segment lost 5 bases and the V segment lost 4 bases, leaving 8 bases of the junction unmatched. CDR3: CASSVYGTGVHQPQHF. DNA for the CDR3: TGTGCCAGCAGTGTGTACGGGACAGGGGTTCATCAGCCCCAGCATTTT.

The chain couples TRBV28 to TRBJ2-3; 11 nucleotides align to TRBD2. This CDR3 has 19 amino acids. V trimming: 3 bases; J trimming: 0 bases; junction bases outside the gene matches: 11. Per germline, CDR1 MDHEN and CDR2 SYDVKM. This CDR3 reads CASSFGLAGGTSSTDTQYF. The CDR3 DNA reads TGTGCCAGCAGTTTTGGGCTAGCGGGAGGCACGTCTAGCACAGATACGCAGTATTTT.

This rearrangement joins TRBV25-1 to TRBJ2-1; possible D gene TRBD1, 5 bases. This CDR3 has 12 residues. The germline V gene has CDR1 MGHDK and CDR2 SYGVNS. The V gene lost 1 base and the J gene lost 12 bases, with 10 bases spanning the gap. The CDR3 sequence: CASSELGRGQFF. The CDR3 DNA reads TGTGCCAGCAGTGAATTGGGTAGGGGGCAGTTCTTC.

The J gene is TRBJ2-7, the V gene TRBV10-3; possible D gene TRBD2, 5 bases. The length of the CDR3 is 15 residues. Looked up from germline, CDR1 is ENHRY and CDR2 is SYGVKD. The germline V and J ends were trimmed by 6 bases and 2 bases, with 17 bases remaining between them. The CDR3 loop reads CAISQNPSIAYEQYF. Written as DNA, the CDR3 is TGTGCCATCAGCCAGAACCCTAGCATCGCCTACGAGCAGTACTTC.

As DNA, the CDR3 is TGTGCCAGCAGCGACCTAGCGGGAGTGGGCGATGAGCAGTTCTTC. It is translated as CASSDLAGVGDEQFF. The chain recombines TRBV6-5 with TRBJ2-1; the match to TRBD2 covers 10 bases. CDR3 length: 15 amino acids. Germline CDR1 and CDR2: MNHEY and SVGAGI. Trimming took 6 bases from V and 8 from J; bases not matched to a gene: 10.

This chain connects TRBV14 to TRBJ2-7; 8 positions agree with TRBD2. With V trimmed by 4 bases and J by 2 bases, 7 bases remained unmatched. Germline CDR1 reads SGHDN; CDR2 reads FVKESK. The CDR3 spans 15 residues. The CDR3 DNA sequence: TGTGCCAGCAGCCGACATAGCGGGACGGCCTACGAGCAGTACTTC. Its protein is CASSRHSGTAYEQYF. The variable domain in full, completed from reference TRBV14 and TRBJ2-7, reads EAGVTQFPSHSVIEKGQTVTLRCDPISGHDNLYWYRRVMGKEIKFLLHFVKESKQDESGMPNNRFLAERTGGTYSTLKVQPAELEDSGVYFCASSRHSGTAYEQYFGPGTRLTVT.

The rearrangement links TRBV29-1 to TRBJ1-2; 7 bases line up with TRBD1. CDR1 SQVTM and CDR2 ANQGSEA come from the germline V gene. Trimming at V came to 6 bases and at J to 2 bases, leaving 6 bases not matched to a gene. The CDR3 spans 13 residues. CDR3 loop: CSVQGSANYGYTF. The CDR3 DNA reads TGCAGCGTACAGGGGTCGGCCAACTATGGCTACACCTTC.

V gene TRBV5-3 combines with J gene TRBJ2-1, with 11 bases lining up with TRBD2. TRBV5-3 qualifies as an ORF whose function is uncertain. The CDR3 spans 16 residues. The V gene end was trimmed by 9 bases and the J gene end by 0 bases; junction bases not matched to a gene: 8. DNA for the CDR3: TGTGCCACGGCCTCTAGCGGGGGGAGCTCCTACAATGAGCAGTTCTTC. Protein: CATASSGGSSYNEQFF.

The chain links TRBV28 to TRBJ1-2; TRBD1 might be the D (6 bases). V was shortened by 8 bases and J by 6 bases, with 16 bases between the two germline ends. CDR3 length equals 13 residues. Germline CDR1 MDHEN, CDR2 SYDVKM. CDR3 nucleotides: TGTGCCAGCCTTCTAAGGGGGACGGATGGCTACACCTTC. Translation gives CASLLRGTDGYTF.

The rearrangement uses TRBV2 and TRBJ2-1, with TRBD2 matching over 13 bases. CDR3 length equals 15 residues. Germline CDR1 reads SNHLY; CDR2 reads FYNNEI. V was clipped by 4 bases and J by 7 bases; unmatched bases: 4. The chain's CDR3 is CASSVATSGRNEQFF. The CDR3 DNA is TGTGCCAGCAGTGTCGCGACTAGCGGGAGGAATGAGCAGTTCTTC.

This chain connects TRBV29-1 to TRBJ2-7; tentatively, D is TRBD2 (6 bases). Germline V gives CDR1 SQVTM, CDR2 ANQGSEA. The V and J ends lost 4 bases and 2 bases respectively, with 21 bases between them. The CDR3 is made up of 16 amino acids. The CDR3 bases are TGCAGCGTTGGGACGGGGGTTTCAGCGGCCCCCTACGAGCAGTACTTC. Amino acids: CSVGTGVSAAPYEQYF.

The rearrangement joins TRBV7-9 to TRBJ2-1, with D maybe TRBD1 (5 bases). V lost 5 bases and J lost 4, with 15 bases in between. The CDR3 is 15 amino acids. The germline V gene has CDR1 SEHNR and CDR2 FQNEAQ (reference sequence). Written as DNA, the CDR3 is TGTGCCAGCAGCGTCGACAGCCGCTCTTACAATGAGCAGTTCTTC. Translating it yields CASSVDSRSYNEQFF.

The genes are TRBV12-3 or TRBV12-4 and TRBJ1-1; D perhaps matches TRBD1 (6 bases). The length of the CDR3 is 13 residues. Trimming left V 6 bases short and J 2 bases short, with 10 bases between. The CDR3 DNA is TGTGCCAGCAGGACACAGGGCAACACTGAAGCTTTCTTT. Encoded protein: CASRTQGNTEAFF.

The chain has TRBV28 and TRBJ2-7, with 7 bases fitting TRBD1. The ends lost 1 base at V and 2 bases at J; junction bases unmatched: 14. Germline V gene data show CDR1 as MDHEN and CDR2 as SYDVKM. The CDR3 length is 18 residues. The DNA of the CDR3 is TGTGCCAGCAGTTTATCGATTACTGTGGGGACAGCGCCCTACGAGCAGTACTTC. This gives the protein CASSLSITVGTAPYEQYF.

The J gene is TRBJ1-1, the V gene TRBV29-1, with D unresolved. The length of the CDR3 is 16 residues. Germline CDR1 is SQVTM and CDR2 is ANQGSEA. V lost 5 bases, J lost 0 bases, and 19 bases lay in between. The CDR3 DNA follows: TGCAGCGTTAACCCTTTAATGGGCAGTTTGAACACTGAAGCTTTCTTT. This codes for CSVNPLMGSLNTEAFF. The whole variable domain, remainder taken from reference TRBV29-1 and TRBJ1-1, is SAVISQKPSRDICQRGTSLTIQCQVDSQVTMMFWYRQQPGQSLTLIATANQGSEATYESGFVIDKFPISRPNLTFSTLTVSNMSPEDSSIYLCSVNPLMGSLNTEAFFGQGTRLTVV.

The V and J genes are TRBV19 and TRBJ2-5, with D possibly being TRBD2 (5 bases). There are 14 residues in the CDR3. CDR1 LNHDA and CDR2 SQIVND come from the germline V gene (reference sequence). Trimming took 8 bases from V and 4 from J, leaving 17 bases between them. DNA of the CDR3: TGTGCCAGTCTGACCGGACTGCTTGGAGAGACCCAGTACTTC. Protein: CASLTGLLGETQYF.